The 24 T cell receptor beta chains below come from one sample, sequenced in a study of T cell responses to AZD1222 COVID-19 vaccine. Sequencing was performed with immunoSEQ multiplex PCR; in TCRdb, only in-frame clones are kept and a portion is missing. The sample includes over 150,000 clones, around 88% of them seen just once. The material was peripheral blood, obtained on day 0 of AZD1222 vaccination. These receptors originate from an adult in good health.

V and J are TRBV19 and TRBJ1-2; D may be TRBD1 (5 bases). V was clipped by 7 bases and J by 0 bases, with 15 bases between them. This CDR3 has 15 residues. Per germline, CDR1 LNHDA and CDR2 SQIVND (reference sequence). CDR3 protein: CASIPRTNANYGYTF. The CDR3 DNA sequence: TGTGCCAGTATCCCAAGGACAAACGCTAACTATGGCTACACCTTC.

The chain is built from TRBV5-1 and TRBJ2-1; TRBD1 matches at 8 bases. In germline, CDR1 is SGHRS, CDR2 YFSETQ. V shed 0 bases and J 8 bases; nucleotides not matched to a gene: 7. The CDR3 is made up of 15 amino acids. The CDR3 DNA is TGCGCCAGCAGCTTGGCCCCTCAGGGGGCCTATGAGCAGTTCTTC. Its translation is CASSLAPQGAYEQFF.

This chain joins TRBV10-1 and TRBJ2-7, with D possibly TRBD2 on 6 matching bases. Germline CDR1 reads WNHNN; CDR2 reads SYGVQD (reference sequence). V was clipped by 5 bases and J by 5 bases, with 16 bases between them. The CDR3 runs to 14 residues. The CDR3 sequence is CASSPAGQGDEQYF. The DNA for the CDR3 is TGCGCCAGCAGTCCCGCGGGGCAGGGAGACGAGCAGTACTTC.

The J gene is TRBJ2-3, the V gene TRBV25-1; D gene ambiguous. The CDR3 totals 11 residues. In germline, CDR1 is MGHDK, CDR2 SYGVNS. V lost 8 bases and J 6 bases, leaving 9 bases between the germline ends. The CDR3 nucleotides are TGTGCCAGCGAGAGAGCGGATACGCAGTATTTT. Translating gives CASERADTQYF.

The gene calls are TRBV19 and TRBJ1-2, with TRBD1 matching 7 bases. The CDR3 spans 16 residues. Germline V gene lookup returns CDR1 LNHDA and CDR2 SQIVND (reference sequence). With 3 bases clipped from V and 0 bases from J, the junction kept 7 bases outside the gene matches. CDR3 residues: CASSMPTGRTNYGYTF. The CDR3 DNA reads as TGTGCCAGTAGTATGCCGACAGGGAGGACTAACTATGGCTACACCTTC.

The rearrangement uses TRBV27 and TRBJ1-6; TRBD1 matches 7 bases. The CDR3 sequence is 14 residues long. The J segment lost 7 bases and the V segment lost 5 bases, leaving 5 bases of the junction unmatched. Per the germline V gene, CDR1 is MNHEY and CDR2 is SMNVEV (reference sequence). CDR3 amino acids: CASSPPTGNSPLHF. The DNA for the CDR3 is TGTGCCAGCAGTCCTCCGACAGGGAATTCACCCCTCCACTTT.

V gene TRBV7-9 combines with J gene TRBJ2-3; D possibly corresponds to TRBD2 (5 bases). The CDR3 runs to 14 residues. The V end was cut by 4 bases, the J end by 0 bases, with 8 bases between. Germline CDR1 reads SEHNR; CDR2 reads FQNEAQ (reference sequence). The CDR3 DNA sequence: TGTGCCAGCAGCTCGAGGACTAGCACAGATACGCAGTATTTT. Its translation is CASSSRTSTDTQYF. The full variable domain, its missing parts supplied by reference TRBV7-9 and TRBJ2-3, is DTGVSQNPRHKITKRGQNVTFRCDPISEHNRLYWYRQTLGQGPEFLTYFQNEAQLEKSRLLSDRFSAERPKGSFSTLEIQRTEQGDSAMYLCASSSRTSTDTQYFGPGTRLTVL.

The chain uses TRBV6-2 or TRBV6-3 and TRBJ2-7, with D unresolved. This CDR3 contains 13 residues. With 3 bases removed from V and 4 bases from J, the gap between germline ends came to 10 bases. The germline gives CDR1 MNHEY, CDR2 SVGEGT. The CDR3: CASSYFQRYEQYF. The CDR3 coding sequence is TGTGCCAGCAGTTATTTTCAAAGGTACGAGCAGTACTTC.

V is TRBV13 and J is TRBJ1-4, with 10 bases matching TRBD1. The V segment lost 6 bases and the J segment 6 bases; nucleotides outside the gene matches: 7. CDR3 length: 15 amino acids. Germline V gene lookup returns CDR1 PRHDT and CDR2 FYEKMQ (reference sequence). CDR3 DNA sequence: TGTGCCAGCAGTCTAGCCGGGACAGGGGATGAAAAACTGTTTTTT. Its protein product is CASSLAGTGDEKLFF.

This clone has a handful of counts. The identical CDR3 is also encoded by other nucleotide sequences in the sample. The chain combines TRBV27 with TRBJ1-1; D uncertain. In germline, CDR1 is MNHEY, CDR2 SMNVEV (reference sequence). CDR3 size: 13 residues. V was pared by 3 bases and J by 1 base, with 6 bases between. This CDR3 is CASSFRRNTEAFF. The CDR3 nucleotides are TGTGCCAGCAGTTTTAGGAGGAACACTGAAGCTTTCTTT.

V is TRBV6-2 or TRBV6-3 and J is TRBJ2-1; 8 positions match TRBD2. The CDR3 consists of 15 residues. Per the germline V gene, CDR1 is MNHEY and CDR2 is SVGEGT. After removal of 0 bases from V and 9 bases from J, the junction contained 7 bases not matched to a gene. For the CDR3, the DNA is TGTGCCAGCAGTTACTCGCGGGGGGCGAGGTCTGAGCAGTTCTTC. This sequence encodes CASSYSRGARSEQFF.

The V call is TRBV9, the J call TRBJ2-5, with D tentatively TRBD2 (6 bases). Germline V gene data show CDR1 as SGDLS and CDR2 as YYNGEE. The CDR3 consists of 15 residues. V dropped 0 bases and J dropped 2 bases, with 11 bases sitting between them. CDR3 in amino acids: CASSVGGEQQETQYF. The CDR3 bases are TGTGCCAGCAGCGTAGGCGGGGAACAACAAGAGACCCAGTACTTC.

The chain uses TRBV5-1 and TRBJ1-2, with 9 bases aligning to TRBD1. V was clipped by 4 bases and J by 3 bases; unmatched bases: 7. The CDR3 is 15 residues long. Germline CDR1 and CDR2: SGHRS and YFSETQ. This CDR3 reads CASSRGTGKDYGYTF. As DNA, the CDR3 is TGCGCCAGCAGCCGAGGGACAGGGAAGGACTATGGCTACACCTTC.

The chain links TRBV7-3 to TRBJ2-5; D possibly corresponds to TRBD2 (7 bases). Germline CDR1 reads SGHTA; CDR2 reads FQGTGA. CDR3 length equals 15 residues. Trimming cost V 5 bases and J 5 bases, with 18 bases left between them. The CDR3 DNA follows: TGTGCCAGCAGCCCCGAGGGGGGGAACGTCGAGACCCAGTACTTC. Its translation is CASSPEGGNVETQYF.

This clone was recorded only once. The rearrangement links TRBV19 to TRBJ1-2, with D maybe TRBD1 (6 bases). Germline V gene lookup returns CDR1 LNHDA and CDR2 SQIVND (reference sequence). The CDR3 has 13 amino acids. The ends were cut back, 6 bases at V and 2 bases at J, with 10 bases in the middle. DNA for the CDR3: TGTGCCAGTAGGCGGGGGGCGAACTATGGCTACACCTTC. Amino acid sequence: CASRRGANYGYTF.

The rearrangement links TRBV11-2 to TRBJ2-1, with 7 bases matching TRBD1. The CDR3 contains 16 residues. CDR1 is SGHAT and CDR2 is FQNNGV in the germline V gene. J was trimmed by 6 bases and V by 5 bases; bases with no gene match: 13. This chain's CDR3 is CASSLSGTVPGNEQFF. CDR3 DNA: TGTGCCAGCAGCCTCTCCGGGACAGTGCCTGGCAATGAGCAGTTCTTC.

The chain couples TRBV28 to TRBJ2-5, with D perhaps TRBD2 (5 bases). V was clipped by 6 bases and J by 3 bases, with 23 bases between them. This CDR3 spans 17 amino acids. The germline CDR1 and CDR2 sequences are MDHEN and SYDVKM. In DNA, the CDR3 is TGTGCCAGCAGGATCCCCATGGGGTCAGGAGGAGAAGAGACCCAGTACTTC. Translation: CASRIPMGSGGEETQYF.

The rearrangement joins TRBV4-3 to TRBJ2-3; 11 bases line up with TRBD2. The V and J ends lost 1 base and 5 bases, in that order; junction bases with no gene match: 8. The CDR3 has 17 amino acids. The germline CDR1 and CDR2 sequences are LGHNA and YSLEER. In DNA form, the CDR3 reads TGCGCCAGCAGCCAAGTCTTTAGCGGGGGGGCAAAAGATACGCAGTATTTT. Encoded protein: CASSQVFSGGAKDTQYF.

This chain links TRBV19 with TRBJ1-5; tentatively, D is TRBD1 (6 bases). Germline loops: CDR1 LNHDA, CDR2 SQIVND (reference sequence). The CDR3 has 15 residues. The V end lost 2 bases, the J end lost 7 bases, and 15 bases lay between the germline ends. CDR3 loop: CASSIIGGGGQPQHF. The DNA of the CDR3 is TGTGCCAGTAGTATAATCGGTGGAGGGGGGCAGCCCCAGCATTTT.

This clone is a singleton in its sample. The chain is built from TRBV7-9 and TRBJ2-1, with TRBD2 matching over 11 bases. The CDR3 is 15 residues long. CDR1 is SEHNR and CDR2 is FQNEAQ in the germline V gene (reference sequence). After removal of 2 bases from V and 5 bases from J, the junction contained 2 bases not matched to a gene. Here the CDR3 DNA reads TGTGCCAGCAGCTTAATAGCGGGGGGGCACAATGAGCAGTTCTTC. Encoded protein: CASSLIAGGHNEQFF.

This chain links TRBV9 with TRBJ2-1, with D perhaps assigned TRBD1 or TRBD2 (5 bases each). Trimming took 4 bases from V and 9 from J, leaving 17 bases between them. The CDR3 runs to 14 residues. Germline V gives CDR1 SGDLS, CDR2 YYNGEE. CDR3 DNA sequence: TGTGCCAGCAGCCCACCAAATGGGGACCGTGAGCAGTTCTTC. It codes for CASSPPNGDREQFF.

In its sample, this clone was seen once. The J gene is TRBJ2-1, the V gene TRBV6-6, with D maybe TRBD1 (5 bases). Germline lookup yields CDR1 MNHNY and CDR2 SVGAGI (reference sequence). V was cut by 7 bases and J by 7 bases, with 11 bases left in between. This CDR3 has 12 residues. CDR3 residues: CASKDKVNEQFF. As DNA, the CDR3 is TGTGCCAGCAAGGACAAGGTAAATGAGCAGTTCTTC.

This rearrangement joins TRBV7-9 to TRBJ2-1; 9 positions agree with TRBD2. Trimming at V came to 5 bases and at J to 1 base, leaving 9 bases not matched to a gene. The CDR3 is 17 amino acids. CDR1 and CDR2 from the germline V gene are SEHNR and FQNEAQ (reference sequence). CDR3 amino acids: CASSPKRGLASYNEQFF. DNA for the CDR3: TGTGCCAGCAGCCCTAAGCGGGGACTAGCATCCTACAATGAGCAGTTCTTC.

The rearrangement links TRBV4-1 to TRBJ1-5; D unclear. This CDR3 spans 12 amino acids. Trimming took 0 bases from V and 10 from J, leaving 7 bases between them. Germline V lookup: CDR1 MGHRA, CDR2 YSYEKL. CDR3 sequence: CASSQEAGPQHF. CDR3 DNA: TGCGCCAGCAGCCAAGAGGCCGGCCCCCAGCATTTT.